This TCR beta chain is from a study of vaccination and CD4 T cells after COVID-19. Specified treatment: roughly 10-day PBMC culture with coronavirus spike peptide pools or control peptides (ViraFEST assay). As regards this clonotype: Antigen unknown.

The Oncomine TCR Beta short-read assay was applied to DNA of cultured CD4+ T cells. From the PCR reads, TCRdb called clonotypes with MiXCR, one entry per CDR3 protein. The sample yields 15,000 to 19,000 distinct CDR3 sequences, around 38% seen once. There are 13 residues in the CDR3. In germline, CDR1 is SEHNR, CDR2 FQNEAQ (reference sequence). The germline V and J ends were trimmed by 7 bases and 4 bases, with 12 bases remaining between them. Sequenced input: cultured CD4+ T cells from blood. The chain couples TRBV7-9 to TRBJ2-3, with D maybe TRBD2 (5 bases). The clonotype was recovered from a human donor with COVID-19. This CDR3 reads CASTSFGADTQYF. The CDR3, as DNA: TGTGCCAGCACATCCTTCGGGGCAGATACGCAGTATTTT.